This T cell receptor (beta chain) appears in the sequencing data of a study of blood T cell repertoires in COVID-19. Study at large: In each case, the material was cDNA or gDNA derived from T cells, B-cell-depleted T cells, or PBMCs.

The CDR3 consists of 15 residues. Germline CDR1 MGHRA, CDR2 YSYEKL. Trimming pared 1 base from V and 0 bases from J, leaving 8 bases between. Authors' data handling: Nucleated cell number was recorded as an estimate derived from reference gene primer amplification. Clones were sequenced by immunoSEQ multiplex PCR, and TCRdb holds only the in-frame ones, with some missing. The V and J calls and clone size come from that table; D and trimming were worked out from the DNA. The table records about 190,000 clones, about nine tenths of them present only once. V is TRBV4-1 and J is TRBJ2-3; D possibly corresponds to TRBD2 (6 bases). Sample: peripheral blood. This receptor was taken from a young man with active or convalescent COVID-19. CDR3 loop: CASSQAGLSTDTQYF. Here the CDR3 DNA reads TGCGCCAGCAGCCAAGCGGGACTTAGCACAGATACGCAGTATTTT.